One and the same sample provided the 2 T cell receptor beta chains below, sequenced in a study of CD8 T cells in Susac syndrome (dated by TCRdb to about 2019). Receptors were amplified or captured by the immunoSEQ multiplex PCR assay. RNA was extracted using the RNeasy kit, and roughly 0.5 to 1 microgram was reverse transcribed with random hexamers. The raw public data were reprocessed by TCRdb itself: fastp quality trimming at Q25, MiXCR clonotype calling, in-frame beta chains only. Each entry merges the rows of one CDR3 protein and shows their most common DNA and genes. A total of roughly 200,000 distinct CDR3 sequences appear in this sample, 85% to 95% of them only once. Of the sample, 0.1% falls within the top ten clones. Sequencing was performed on CD4+ T cells from PBMCs. The origin of the receptors is a human donor in good health.

The V gene is TRBV6-2 or TRBV6-3, the J gene TRBJ2-7, with D perhaps TRBD2 (5 bases). Between the trimmed V and J ends, which lost 8 bases and 4 bases, there was a span of 15 bases. The CDR3 runs 13 residues. The germline V gene has CDR1 MNHEY and CDR2 SVGEGT. The CDR3 DNA reads TGTGCCAGCCTTGGGTCGGGAACGTACGAGCAGTACTTC. It is translated as CASLGSGTYEQYF.

V is TRBV7-2 and J is TRBJ1-3; D gene unclear. V lost 4 bases, J lost 7 bases, and 14 bases lay in between. Germline CDR1 is SGHTA and CDR2 is FQGNSA. The length of the CDR3 is 14 residues. CDR3: CASSSDRRSNTIYF. The CDR3 DNA reads TGTGCCAGCAGCTCCGACCGACGTAGTAACACCATATATTTT.